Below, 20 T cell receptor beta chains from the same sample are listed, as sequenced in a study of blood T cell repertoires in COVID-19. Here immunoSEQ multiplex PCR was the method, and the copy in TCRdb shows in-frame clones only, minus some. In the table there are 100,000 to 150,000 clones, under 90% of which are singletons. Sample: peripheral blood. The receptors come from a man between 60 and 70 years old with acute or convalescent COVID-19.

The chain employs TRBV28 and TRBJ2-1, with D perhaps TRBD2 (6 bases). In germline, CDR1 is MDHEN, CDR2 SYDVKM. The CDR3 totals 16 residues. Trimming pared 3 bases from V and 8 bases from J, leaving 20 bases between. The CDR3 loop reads CASSFGGRRTTDEQFF. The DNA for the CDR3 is TGTGCCAGCAGTTTCGGGGGAAGAAGGACCACCGATGAGCAGTTCTTC.

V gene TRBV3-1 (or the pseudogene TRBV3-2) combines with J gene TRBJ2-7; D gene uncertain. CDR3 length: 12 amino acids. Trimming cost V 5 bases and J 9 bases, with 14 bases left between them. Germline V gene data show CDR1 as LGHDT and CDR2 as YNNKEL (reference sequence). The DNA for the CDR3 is TGTGCCAGCAGCTACCAAAAGGCGGTGCAGTACTTC. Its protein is CASSYQKAVQYF.

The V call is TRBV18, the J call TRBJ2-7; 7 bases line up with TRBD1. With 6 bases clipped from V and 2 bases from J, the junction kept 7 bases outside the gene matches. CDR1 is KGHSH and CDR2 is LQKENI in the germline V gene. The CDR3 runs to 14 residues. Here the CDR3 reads CASSPGQQTYEQYF. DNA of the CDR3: TGTGCCAGCTCTCCGGGACAGCAGACCTACGAGCAGTACTTC.

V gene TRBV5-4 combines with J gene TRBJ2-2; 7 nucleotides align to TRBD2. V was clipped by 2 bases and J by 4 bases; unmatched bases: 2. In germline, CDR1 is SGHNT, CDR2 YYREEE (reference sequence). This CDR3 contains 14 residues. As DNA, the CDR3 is TGTGCCAGCAGCTTAACGGGAGGCACCGGGGAGCTGTTTTTT. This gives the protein CASSLTGGTGELFF.

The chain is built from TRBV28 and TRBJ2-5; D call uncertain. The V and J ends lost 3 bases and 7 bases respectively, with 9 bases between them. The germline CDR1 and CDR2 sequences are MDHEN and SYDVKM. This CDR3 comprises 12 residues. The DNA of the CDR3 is TGTGCCAGCAGTTTGGTCCGGTCGACCCAGTACTTC. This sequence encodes CASSLVRSTQYF. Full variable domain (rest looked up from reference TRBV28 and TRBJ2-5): DVKVTQSSRYLVKRTGEKVFLECVQDMDHENMFWYRQDPGLGLRLIYFSYDVKMKEKGDIPEGYSVSREKKERFSLILESASTNQTSMYLCASSLVRSTQYFGPGTRLLVL.

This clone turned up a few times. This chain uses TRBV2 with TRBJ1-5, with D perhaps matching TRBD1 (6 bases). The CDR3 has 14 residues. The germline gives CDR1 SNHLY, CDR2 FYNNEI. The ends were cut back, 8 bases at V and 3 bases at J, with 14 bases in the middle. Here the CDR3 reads CASVVDSYNQPQHF. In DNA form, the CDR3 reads TGTGCCAGCGTGGTGGACAGCTACAATCAGCCCCAGCATTTT.

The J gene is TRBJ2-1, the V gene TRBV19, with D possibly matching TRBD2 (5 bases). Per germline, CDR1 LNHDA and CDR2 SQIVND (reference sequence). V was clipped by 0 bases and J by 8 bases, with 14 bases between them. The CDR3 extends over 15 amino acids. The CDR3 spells CASSIDPASPDEQFF. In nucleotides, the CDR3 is TGTGCCAGTAGTATAGATCCGGCTAGCCCGGATGAGCAGTTCTTC.

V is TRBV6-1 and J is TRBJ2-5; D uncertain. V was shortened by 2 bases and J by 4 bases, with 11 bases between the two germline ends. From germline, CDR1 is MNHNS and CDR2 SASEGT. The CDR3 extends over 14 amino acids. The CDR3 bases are TGTGCCAGCAGTGAATTGGGCAGTTTAGAGACCCAGTACTTC. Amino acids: CASSELGSLETQYF.

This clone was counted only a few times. The CDR3 region has the DNA TGTGCCTCCCAGGGCCCGGGGAGGACCGGGGAGCTGTTTTTT. Amino acids: CASQGPGRTGELFF. The V and J genes are TRBV10-3 and TRBJ2-2, with a possible D match to TRBD2 (6 bases). CDR1 and CDR2 from the germline V gene are ENHRY and SYGVKD. This CDR3 is 14 amino acids long. The V gene lost 11 bases and the J gene lost 5 bases, with 18 bases spanning the gap.

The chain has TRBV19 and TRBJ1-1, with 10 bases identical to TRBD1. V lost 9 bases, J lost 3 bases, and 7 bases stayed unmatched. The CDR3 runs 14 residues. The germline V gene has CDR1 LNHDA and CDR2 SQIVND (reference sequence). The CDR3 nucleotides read TGTGCCAGCCGACAGGGGGCAGTGCACACTGAAGCTTTCTTT. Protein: CASRQGAVHTEAFF.

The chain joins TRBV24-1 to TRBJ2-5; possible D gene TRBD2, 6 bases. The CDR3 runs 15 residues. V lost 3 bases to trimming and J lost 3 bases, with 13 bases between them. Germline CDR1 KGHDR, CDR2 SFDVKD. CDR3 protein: CATSDRAGWEETQYF. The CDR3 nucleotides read TGTGCCACCAGTGATCGCGCGGGGTGGGAAGAGACCCAGTACTTC.

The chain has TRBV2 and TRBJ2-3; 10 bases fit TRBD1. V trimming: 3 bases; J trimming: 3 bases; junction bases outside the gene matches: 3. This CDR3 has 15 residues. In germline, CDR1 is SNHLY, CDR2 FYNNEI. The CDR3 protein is CASSDRQGATDTQYF. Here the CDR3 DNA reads TGTGCCAGCAGTGACCGACAGGGGGCAACAGATACGCAGTATTTT.

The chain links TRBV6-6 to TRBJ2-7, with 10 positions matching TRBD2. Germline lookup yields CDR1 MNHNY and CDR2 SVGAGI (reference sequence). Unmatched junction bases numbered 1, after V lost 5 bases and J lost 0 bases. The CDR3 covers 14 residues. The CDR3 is CASSQREGSYEQYF. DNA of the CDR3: TGTGCCAGCAGTCAGCGGGAGGGCTCCTACGAGCAGTACTTC.

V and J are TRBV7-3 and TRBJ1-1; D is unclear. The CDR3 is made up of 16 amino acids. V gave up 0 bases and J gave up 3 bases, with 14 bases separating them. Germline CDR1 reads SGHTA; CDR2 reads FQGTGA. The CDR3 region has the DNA TGTGCCAGCAGCTTAACACCGGGAAACGGTGACACTGAAGCTTTCTTT. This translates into CASSLTPGNGDTEAFF. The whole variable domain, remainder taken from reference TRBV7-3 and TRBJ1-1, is GAGVSQTPSNKVTEKGKYVELRCDPISGHTALYWYRQSLGQGPEFLIYFQGTGAADDSGLPNDRFFAVRPEGSVSTLKIQRTERGDSAVYLCASSLTPGNGDTEAFFGQGTRLTVV.

Here the CDR3 reads CASSLGGAEKLFF. CDR3 sequence (DNA): TGTGCCAGCAGCTTAGGCGGGGCGGAAAAACTGTTTTTT. The V gene is TRBV5-5, the J gene TRBJ1-4; the D gene is possibly TRBD1 (5 bases). The CDR3 contains 13 residues. Trimming took off 2 bases at V and 8 bases at J, with 10 bases between the two ends. Germline V gives CDR1 SGHKS, CDR2 YYEKEE (reference sequence).

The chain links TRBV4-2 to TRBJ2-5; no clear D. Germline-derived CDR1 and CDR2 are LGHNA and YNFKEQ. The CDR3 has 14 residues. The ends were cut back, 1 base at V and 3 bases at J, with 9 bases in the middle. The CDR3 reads CASSQAGQKETQYF. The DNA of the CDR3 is TGTGCCAGCAGCCAAGCAGGCCAGAAAGAGACCCAGTACTTC.

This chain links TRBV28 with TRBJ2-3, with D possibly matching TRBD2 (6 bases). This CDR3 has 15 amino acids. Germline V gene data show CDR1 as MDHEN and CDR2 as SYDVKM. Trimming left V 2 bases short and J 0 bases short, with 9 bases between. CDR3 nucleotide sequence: TGTGCCAGCAGTTTAACGGGAGCGAGCACAGATACGCAGTATTTT. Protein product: CASSLTGASTDTQYF. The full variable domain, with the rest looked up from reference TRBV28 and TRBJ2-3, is DVKVTQSSRYLVKRTGEKVFLECVQDMDHENMFWYRQDPGLGLRLIYFSYDVKMKEKGDIPEGYSVSREKKERFSLILESASTNQTSMYLCASSLTGASTDTQYFGPGTRLTVL.

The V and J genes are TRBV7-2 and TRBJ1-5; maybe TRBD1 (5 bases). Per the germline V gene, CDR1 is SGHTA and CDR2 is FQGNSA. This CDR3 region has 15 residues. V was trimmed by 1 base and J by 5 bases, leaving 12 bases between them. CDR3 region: CASSLGRALDQPQHF. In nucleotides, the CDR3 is TGTGCCAGCAGCTTAGGCAGGGCGCTAGATCAGCCCCAGCATTTT.

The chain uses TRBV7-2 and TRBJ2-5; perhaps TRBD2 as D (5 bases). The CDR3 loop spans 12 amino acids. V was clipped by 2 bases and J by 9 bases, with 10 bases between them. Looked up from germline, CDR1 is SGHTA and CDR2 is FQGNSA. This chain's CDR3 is CASSLLAPAQYF. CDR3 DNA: TGTGCCAGCAGCTTATTAGCGCCGGCCCAGTACTTC. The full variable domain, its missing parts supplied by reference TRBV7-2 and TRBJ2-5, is GAGVSQSPSNKVTEKGKDVELRCDPISGHTALYWYRQSLGQGLEFLIYFQGNSAPDKSGLPSDRFSAERTGGSVSTLTIQRTQQEDSAVYLCASSLLAPAQYFGPGTRLLVL.

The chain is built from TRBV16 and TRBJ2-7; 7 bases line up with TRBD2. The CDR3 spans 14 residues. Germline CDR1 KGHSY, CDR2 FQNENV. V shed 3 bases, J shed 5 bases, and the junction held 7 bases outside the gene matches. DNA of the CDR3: TGTGCCAGCAGCCATCAAAGGGGAGGGGACGAGCAGTACTTC. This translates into CASSHQRGGDEQYF.